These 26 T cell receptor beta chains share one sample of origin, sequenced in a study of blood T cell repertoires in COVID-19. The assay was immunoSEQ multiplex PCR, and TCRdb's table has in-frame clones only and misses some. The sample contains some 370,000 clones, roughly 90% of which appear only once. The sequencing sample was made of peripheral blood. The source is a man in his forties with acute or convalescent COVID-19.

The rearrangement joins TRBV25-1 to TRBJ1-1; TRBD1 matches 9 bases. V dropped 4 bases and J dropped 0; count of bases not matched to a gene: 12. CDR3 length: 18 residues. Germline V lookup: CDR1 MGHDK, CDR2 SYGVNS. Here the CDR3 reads CASSADRGLLGMNTEAFF. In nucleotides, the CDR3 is TGTGCCAGCAGTGCGGACAGGGGCCTCCTTGGCATGAACACTGAAGCTTTCTTT.

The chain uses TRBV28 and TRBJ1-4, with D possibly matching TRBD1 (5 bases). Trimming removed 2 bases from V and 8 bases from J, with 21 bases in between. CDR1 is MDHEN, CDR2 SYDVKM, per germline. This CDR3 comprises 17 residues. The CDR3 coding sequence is TGTGCCAGCAGTTTAGTGGGATCGGGGGAAGGGGAGGAAAAACTGTTTTTT. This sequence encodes CASSLVGSGEGEEKLFF.

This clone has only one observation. CDR3 residues: CASRGGGGTDTQYF. CDR3 nucleotides: TGTGCCAGTAGAGGAGGAGGGGGCACAGATACGCAGTATTTT. The chain recombines TRBV19 with TRBJ2-3; perhaps TRBD2 as D (6 bases). This CDR3 is built from 14 residues. Per the germline V gene, CDR1 is LNHDA and CDR2 is SQIVND (reference sequence). With 6 bases removed from V and 1 base from J, the gap between germline ends came to 11 bases.

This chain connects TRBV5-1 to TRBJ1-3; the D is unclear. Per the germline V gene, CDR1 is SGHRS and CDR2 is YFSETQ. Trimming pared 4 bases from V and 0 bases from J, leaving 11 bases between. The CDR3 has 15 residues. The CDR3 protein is CASSIDPNSGNTIYF. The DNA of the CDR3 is TGCGCCAGCAGCATAGATCCTAACTCTGGAAACACCATATATTTT.

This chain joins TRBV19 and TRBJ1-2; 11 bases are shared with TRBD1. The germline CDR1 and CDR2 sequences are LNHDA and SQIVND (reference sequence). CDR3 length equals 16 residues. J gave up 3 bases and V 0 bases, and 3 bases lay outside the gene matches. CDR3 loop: CASSIDGQGADYGYTF. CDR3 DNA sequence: TGTGCCAGTAGTATAGACGGACAGGGGGCTGACTATGGCTACACCTTC.

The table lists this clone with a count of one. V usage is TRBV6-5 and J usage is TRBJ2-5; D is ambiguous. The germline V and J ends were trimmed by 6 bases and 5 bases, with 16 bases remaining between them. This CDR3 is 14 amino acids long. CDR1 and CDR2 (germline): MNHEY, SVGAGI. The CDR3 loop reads CASRTPASVETQYF. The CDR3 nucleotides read TGTGCCAGCAGAACCCCCGCCTCGGTGGAGACCCAGTACTTC.

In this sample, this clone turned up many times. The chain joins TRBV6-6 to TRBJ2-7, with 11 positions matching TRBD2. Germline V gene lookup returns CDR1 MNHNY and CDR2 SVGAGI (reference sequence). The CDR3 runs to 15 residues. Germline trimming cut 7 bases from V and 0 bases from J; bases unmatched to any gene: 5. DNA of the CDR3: TGTGCCAGCACCATAGCGGGAGGGCTCTCCTACGAGCAGTACTTC. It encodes CASTIAGGLSYEQYF.

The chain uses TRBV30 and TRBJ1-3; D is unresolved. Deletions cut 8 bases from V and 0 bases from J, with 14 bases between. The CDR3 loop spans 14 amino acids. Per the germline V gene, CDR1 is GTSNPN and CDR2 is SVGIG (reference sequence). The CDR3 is CAQNRIRSGNTIYF. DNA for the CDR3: TGTGCCCAGAACAGAATCCGCTCTGGAAACACCATATATTTT. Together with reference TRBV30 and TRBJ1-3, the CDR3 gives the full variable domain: SQTIHQWPATLVQPVGSPLSLECTVEGTSNPNLYWYRQAAGRGLQLLFYSVGIGQISSEVPQNLSASRPQDRQFILSSKKLLLSDSGFYLCAQNRIRSGNTIYFGEGSWLTVV.

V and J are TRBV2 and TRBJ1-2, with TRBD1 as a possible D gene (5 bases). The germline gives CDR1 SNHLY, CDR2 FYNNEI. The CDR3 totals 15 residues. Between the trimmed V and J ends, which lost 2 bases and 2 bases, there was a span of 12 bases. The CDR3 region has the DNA TGTGCCAGCAGTGAATGGGGCAGGGAAAACTATGGCTACACCTTC. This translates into CASSEWGRENYGYTF.

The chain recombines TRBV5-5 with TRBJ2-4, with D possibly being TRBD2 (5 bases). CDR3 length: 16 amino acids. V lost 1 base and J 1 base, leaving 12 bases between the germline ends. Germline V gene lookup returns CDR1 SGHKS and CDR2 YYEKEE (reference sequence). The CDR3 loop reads CASSLPGMVAKNIQYF. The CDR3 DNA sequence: TGTGCCAGCAGCTTGCCGGGGATGGTTGCCAAAAACATTCAGTACTTC.

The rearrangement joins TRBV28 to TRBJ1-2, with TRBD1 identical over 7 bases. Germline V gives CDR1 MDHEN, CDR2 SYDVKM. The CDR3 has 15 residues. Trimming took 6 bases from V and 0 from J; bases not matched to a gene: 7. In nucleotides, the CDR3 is TGTGCCAGCAGGTCCGGACAGGCCGCTAACTATGGCTACACCTTC. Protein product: CASRSGQAANYGYTF.

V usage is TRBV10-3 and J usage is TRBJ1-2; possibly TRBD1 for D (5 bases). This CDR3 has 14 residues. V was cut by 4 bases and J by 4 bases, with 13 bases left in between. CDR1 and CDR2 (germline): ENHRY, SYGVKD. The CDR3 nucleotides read TGTGCCATCAGTGCAACCGGGACTGGCTATGGCTACACCTTC. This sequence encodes CAISATGTGYGYTF.

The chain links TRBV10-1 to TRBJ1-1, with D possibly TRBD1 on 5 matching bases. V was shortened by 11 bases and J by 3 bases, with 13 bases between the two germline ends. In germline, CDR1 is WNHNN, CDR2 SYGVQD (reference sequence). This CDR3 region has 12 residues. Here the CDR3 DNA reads TGCGCCCCCGGGGGAGGGGACACTGAAGCTTTCTTT. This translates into CAPGGGDTEAFF.

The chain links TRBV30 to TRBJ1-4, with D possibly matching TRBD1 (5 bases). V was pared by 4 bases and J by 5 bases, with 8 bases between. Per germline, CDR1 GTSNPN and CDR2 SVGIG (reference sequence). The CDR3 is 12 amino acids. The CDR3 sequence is CAWNRGNEKLFF. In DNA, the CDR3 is TGTGCCTGGAATAGGGGAAATGAAAAACTGTTTTTT.

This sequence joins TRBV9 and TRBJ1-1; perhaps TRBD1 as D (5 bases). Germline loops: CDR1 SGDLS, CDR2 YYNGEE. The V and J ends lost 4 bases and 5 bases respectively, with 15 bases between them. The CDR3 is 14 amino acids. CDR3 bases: TGTGCCAGCAGCTCTGGGGCCCAGGAAACTGAAGCTTTCTTT. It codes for CASSSGAQETEAFF.

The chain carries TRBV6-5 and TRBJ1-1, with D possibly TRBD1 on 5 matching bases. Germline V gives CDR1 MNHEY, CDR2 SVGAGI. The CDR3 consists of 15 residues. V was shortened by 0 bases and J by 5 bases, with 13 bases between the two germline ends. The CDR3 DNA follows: TGTGCCAGCAGTTACTCGGGCAGGGTTCGAACTGAAGCTTTCTTT. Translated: CASSYSGRVRTEAFF.

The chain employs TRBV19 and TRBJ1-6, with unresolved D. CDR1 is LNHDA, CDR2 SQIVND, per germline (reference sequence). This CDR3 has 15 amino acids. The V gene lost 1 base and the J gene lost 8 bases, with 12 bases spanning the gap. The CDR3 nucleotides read TGTGCCAGTAGTATAGTCGAGGGTATGGATTCACCCCTCCACTTT. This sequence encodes CASSIVEGMDSPLHF.

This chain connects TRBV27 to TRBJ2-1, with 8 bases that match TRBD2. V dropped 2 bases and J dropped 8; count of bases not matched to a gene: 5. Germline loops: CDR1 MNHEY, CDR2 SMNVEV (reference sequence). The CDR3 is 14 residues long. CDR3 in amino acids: CASSLSGRLDEQFF. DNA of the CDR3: TGTGCCAGCAGTTTAAGCGGGAGACTTGATGAGCAGTTCTTC.

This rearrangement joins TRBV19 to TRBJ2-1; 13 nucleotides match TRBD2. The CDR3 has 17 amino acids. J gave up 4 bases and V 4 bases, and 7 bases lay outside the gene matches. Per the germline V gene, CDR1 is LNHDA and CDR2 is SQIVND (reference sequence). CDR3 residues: CASSTKGLAGTYNEQFF. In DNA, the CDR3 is TGTGCCAGTAGTACAAAGGGACTAGCGGGAACGTACAATGAGCAGTTCTTC.

CDR3 sequence reads: CASSYLGGEQFF. The CDR3 region has the DNA TGTGCCAGCAGTTACCTCGGGGGGGAGCAGTTCTTC. This rearrangement joins TRBV6-2 or TRBV6-3 to TRBJ2-1; 7 positions match TRBD2. After removal of 2 bases from V and 10 bases from J, the junction contained 2 bases not matched to a gene. Germline V gene sequence: CDR1 MNHEY, CDR2 SVGEGT. The CDR3 covers 12 residues.

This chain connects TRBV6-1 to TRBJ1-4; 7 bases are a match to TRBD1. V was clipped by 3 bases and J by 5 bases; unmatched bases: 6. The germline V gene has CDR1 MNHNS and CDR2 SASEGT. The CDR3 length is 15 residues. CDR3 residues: CASSERQGVNEKLFF. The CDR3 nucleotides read TGTGCCAGCAGTGAGAGACAGGGCGTAAATGAAAAACTGTTTTTT.

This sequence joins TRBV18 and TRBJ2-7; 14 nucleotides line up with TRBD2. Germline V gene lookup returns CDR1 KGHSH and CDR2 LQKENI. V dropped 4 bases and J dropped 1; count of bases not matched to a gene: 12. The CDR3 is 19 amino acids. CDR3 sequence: CASSHLGLAGALSSYEQYF. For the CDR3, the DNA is TGTGCCAGCTCACATCTGGGACTAGCGGGAGCTTTGTCGTCCTACGAGCAGTACTTC.

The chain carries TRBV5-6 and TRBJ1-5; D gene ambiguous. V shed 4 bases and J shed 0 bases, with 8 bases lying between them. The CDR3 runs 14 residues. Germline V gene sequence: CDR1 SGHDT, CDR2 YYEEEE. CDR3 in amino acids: CASSPFNSNQPQHF. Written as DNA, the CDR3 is TGTGCCAGCAGCCCATTCAATAGCAATCAGCCCCAGCATTTT.

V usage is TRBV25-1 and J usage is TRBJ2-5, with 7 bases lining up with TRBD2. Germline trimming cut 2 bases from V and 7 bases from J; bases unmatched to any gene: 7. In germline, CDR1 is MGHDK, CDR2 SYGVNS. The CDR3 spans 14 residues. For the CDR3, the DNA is TGTGCCAGCAGTGAAATAGCGGGCTTGGGGACCCAGTACTTC. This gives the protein CASSEIAGLGTQYF.

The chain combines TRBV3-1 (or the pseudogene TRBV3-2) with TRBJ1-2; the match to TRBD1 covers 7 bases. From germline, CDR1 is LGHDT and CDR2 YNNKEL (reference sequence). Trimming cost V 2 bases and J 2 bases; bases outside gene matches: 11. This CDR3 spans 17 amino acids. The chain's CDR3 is CASSQPQGGRGNYGYTF. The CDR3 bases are TGTGCCAGCAGCCAACCCCAGGGGGGAAGGGGAAACTATGGCTACACCTTC.

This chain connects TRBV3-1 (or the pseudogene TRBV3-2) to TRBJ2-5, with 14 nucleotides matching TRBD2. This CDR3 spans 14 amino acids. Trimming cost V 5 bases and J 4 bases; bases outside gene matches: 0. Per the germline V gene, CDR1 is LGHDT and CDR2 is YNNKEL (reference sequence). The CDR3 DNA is TGTGCCAGCAGCGGACTAGCGGGGGGAGAGACCCAGTACTTC. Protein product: CASSGLAGGETQYF.